The entry below describes one TCR beta chain. Its antigen is unidentified. The data derive from a study of T cells in Graves' hyperthyroidism and ophthalmopathy. V was cut by 6 bases and J by 7 bases, with 16 bases left in between. The germline CDR1 and CDR2 sequences are SEHNR and FQNEAQ (reference sequence). The CDR3 contains 15 residues. Study outcomes and limitations: Ophthalmopathy was predicted by the model a median of roughly 6.7 months ahead of onset.

Amplification of TCR beta CDR3 regions used RNA as the template. TCR CDR3 underwent first-round RT-PCR with the HTBI primer set. A single record per CDR3 protein comes from TCRdb applying MiXCR to the multiplex PCR reads. The repertoire includes over 700,000 distinct CDR3 sequences, 35% to 45% of them detected once, and about 9% sits in the top ten. Material: blood. This TCR came from a man aged 18 to 30 with Graves' hyperthyroidism. This rearrangement joins TRBV7-9 to TRBJ1-6; perhaps TRBD1 as D (6 bases). The CDR3 reads CASSLGQPKNSPLHF. CDR3 nucleotide sequence: TGTGCCAGCAGTCTCGGACAGCCCAAAAATTCACCCCTCCACTTT.